This T cell receptor beta chain was sequenced for a study of blood T cell repertoires in COVID-19 (dated by TCRdb to the early 2020s). As for the study more broadly: The collaborator samples originated in the United States, Italy and Spain and spanned the acute and convalescent phases of COVID-19. The sample metadata nearly always contained a de-identified subject ID, COVID-19 status, age in years and sex. The samples were drawn from the first 160 participants of the ongoing ImmuneRACE study and from 1,200 or so subjects provided by 6 global collaborators. Deeply sampled blood TCRbeta repertoires from subjects exposed to, actively infected with, or recovered from COVID-19 were included in the dataset. Where HLA class I and class II types were available, the types were taken from metadata supplied by the sample provider, not from assay-based typing. The material from the prospective study consisted of cDNA or gDNA derived from T cells, B-cell-depleted T cells, or PBMCs. The repertoires were released in a freely available public database meant as a resource for research on the immune response to SARS-CoV-2. The study at large found these results: How much clinical and demographic metadata was included differed by source and by participant, and the metadata was provided uncurated.

Concerning this clone itself: What antigen it recognizes has not been identified. No quality values exist for individual bases; no much larger clone is one base distant.

Whole blood was collected in K2EDTA tubes by collaborating institutions according to the institutions' own protocols. For TCRbeta analysis, collaborators shipped samples as frozen whole blood, isolated PBMCs, or DNA extracted from either of those sample types. The immunoSEQ Assay, a bias-controlled multiplex PCR, was used to amplify TCRbeta CDR3 regions from genomic DNA. The source study handled its data this way. Within the assay, amplification of reference gene primers was used to estimate how many nucleated cells each sample contained. Sequence reads were collapsed and filtered to measure the absolute abundance of every unique TCRbeta CDR3 rearrangement. Productive Simpson clonality was computed per sample as the square root of Simpson's diversity index over productive rearrangements. In its TCRdb copy, this immuneACCESS table keeps in-frame sequences only and misses some clones. Where compared with another copy, unresolved V genes explain less than half of these, and the others have no known cause. V, J and clone size reflect that table, while D and trimming were determined from the DNA. Present in this sample are over 8,500 clones, 80% to 90% of which were seen just once. The ten most abundant clones make up approximately 31% of the sample.

Relative to germline, V is 2 bases shorter and J is 9 bases shorter, with 8 bases between their ends. Including the terminal cysteine and phenylalanine, the CDR3 comprises 13 residues. The entry retains the CDR3 DNA only, 39 bases that are in frame from base 1. The germline V gene (reference sequence) gives CDR1 as LNHDA and CDR2 as SQIVND. The V and J segments used are TRBV19 and TRBJ1-6; there is no confident call for the D gene. The sequence was obtained from a man aged 50 to 60 with active COVID-19. Sequencing used peripheral blood. The CDR3 region: CASSILLSSPLHF. The DNA sequence follows: TGTGCCAGTAGTATACTACTCTCTTCACCCCTCCACTTT.